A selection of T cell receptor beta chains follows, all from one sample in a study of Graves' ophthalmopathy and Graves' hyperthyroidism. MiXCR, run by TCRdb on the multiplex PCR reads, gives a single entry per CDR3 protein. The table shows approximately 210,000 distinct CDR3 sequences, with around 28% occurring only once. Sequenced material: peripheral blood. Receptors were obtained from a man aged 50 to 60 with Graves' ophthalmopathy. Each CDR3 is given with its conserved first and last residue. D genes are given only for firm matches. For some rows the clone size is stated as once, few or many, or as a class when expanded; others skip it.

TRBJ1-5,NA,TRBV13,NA,TGTGCCAGCAGCCAAGACGACCAGCCCCAGCATTTT,CASSQDDQPQHF
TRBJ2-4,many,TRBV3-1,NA,TGTGCCAGCAGCCCTCCCCACGTCAAAAACATTCAGTACTTC,CASSPPHVKNIQYF
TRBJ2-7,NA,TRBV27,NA,TGTGCCAGCCACCTTCCCCCAGGGGCTTCCTCCCGTTGGGAGCAGTACTTC,CASHLPPGASSRWEQYF
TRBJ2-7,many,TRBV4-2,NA,TGTGCCAGCAGCCAACTCCCCGACAGCGGCTACGAGCAGTACTTC,CASSQLPDSGYEQYF
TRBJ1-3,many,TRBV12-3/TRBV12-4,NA,TGTGCCAGCGAGGTACCTTCAGGGATCTCTGGAAACACCATATATTTT,CASEVPSGISGNTIYF
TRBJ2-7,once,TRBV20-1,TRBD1,TGCAGTGCTAGAGATGGGACAGGCTCCCAGGGGCAGTACTTC,CSARDGTGSQGQYF
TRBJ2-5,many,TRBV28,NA,TGTGCCAGCAGTGACCGGGATACCCAAGAGACCCAGTACTTC,CASSDRDTQETQYF
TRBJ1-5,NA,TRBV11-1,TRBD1,TGTGCCAGCAGCTTAGCCGCCGACTGGTTAGCGGGTCAGGGGGGTCAGCCCCAGCATTTT,CASSLAADWLAGQGGQPQHF
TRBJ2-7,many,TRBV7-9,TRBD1,TGTGCCAGCAGCTTAGCGGCCGGGACAGGGGACGAGCAGTACTTC,CASSLAAGTGDEQYF
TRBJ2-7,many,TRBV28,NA,TGTGCCAGCAGTTTAGGCGAGGCCGAGCAGTACTTC,CASSLGEAEQYF
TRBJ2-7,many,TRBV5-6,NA,TGTGCCAGCAGCTTGACAGCAACATCCTACGAGCAGTACTTC,CASSLTATSYEQYF
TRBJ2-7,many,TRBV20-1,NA,TGCAGTGCTATACTCAGGGTCGGCGAGCAGTACTTC,CSAILRVGEQYF
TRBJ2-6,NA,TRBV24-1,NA,TGTGCCACCAGTGATGGACTCAGGAACTCTGGGGCCAACGTCCTGACTTTC,CATSDGLRNSGANVLTF
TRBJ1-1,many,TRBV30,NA,TGTGCCTGGAGTGAGCAATTCCGGACCCTGAACACTGAAGCTTTCTTT,CAWSEQFRTLNTEAFF
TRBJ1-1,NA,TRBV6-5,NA,TGTGCCAGCAGTTACAAGCCAGGCGGTCTGAACACTGAAGCTTTCTTT,CASSYKPGGLNTEAFF
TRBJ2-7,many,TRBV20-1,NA,TGCAGTGCTAGGGCCGACTTGGGGGACGAGCAGTACTTC,CSARADLGDEQYF
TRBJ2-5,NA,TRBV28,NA,TGTGCCAGCAGTTTCGGTCAGGGCGGGACAGAGACCCAGTACTTC,CASSFGQGGTETQYF
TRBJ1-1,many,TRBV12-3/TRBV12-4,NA,TGTGCCAGCACCACCTCCTCCTCGTCCCTACGGTTCAACACTGAAGCTTTCTTT,CASTTSSSSLRFNTEAFF
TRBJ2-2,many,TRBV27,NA,TGTGCCAGCACCCCCTCCGGCGCCGGGGAGCTGTTTTTT,CASTPSGAGELFF
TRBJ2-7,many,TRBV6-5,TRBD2,TGTGCCAGCAGTCCCTCCACCGGGACTAGCGGCGAGCAGTACTTC,CASSPSTGTSGEQYF
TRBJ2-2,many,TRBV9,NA,TGTGCCAGCAGCGTAGCTAGCAGCTACACCGGGGAGCTGTTTTTT,CASSVASSYTGELFF
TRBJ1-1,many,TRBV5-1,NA,TGCGCCAGCAGCTTGGCGGGGGACCTGAACACTGAAGCTTTCTTT,CASSLAGDLNTEAFF
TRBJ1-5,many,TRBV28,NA,TGTGCCAGCAGCACAGGGCTTGGGCAGCCCCAGCATTTT,CASSTGLGQPQHF
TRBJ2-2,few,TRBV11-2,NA,TGTGCCAGCATCTTCTCCGGGAACACCGGGGAGCTGTTTTTT,CASIFSGNTGELFF
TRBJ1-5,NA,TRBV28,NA,TGTGCCAGCAGTCAACCACTCCAGGGCGCCCAGCCCCAGCATTTT,CASSQPLQGAQPQHF
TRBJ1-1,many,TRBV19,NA,TGTGCCAGTAGTCCAAGACAGCCCGAATTGAACACTGAAGCTTTCTTT,CASSPRQPELNTEAFF
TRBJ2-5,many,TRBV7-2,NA,TGTGCCAGCAGCTTTAGTGTCCTGGAGACCCAGTACTTC,CASSFSVLETQYF
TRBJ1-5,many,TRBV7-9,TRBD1,TGTGCCAGCAGCTTTGATACAGGGGTTTGGCCCCAGCATTTT,CASSFDTGVWPQHF
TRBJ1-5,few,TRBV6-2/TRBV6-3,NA,TGTGCCAGCAAGGATCCCGGACAGCCCCAGCATTTT,CASKDPGQPQHF
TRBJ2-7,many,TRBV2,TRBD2,TGTGCCAGCAGTGAAGGGCAACTAGCGGGAGTCTACGAGCAGTACTTC,CASSEGQLAGVYEQYF
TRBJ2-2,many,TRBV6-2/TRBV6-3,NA,TGTGCCAGCACCCCTGGGAAAGGGGGTACCGGGGAGCTGTTTTTT,CASTPGKGGTGELFF
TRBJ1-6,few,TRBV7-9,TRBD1,TGTGCCAGCAGCTCCGGGGGACAGGGTGCACCCCTCCACTTT,CASSSGGQGAPLHF
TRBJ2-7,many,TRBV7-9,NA,TGTGCCGGCCAGACTAGTATTGCGAGCGAGCAGTACTTC,CAGQTSIASEQYF
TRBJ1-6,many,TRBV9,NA,TGTGCCAGCAGCCCGGGGGCAAGAGCAGATTCACCCCTCCACTTT,CASSPGARADSPLHF
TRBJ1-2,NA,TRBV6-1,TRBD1,TGTGCCAGCAGTACCGGGACAGGGGGCGGCTATGGCTACACCTTC,CASSTGTGGGYGYTF
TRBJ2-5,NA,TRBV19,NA,TGTGCCAGTAGTATAGCGCGGGGCCTAGAGACCCAGTACTTC,CASSIARGLETQYF
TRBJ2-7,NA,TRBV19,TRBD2,TGTGCCAGTCAAGCCCGCCCGGGACTAGCGGGAGGGCCTATATCCTACGAGCAGTACTTC,CASQARPGLAGGPISYEQYF
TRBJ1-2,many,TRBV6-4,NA,TGTGCCAGCAGTGAGATGGGGCCGGACGGAACTCACTATGGCTACACCTTC,CASSEMGPDGTHYGYTF
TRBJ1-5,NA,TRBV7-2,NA,TGTGCCAGCAGCTTACAGGACTATCAGCCCCAGCATTTT,CASSLQDYQPQHF
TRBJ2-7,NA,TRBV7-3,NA,TGTGCCAGCAGCTCAGCGGGACAGACCTACGAGCAGTACTTC,CASSSAGQTYEQYF
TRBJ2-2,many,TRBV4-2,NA,TGTGCCAGCAGCCAAGATTCCCGGGTACCCGGGGAGCTGTTTTTT,CASSQDSRVPGELFF
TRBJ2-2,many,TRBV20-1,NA,TGCAGTGCTAGTATCCTCCGGCCCTCCGGACCCGGGGAGCTGTTTTTT,CSASILRPSGPGELFF
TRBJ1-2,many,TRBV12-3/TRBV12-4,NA,TGTGCCAGCAGTTTGGGGGGGAGTGGTGGCTACACCTTC,CASSLGGSGGYTF
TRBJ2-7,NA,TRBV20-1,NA,TGCAGTGCTAGAGACGCCGGGACAAGGACTTACGAGCAGTACTTC,CSARDAGTRTYEQYF
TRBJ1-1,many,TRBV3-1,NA,TGTGCCAGCAGCCAGGGGCGGGGCACTGAAGCTTTCTTT,CASSQGRGTEAFF
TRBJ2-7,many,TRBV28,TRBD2,TGTGCCAGCAGTTTGATAGGGGAGGGCTACGAGCAGTACTTC,CASSLIGEGYEQYF